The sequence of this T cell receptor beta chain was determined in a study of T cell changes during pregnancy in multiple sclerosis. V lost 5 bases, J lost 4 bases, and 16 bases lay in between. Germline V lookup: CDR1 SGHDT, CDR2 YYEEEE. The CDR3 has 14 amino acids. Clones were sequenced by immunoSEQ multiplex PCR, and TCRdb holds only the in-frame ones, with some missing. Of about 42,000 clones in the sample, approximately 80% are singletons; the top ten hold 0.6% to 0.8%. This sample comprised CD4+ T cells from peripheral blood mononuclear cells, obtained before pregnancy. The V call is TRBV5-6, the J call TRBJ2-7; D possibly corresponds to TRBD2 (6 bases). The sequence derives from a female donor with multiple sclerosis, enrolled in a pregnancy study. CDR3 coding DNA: TGTGCCAGCAGATATCTCTCCGGGGGATACGAGCAGTACTTC. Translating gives CASRYLSGGYEQYF.